The clone carrying this T cell receptor beta chain was seen once. Its antigen is unidentified. The identical CDR3 is also encoded by other nucleotide sequences in the sample. The data were produced by immunoSEQ multiplex PCR, yet TCRdb's version contains in-frame clones alone and is incomplete. The table includes about 50,000 clones, nearly 80% detected once. V shed 6 bases and J 3 bases; nucleotides not matched to a gene: 5. Germline CDR1 and CDR2: KGHSH and LQKENI. The CDR3 totals 14 residues. The data derive from a study of OX40 agonist ivuxolimab in advanced cancers. Study-wide findings and caveats: Some of the nonresponding patients also showed low levels of normalized T-cell clonal expansion. Partly responding patients at 0.1-3.0 mg/kg showed some of the smallest clonal expansion.

Exclusion applied to patients with autoimmune disease history or systemic immunosuppression. The TCR was taken from an adult with an advanced solid tumor such as melanoma, head and neck, liver or kidney cancer. J is TRBJ2-7 and V is TRBV18, with 10 bases that match TRBD1. Sequenced material: CD4+ or CD8+ T cells sorted from blood, taken in a trial of the OX40 agonist ivuxolimab. CDR3 sequence: CASSPGTGDYEQYF. For the CDR3, the DNA is TGTGCCAGCTCGCCCGGGACAGGGGACTACGAGCAGTACTTC.